The present T cell receptor beta chain was sequenced within a study of blood T cell repertoires in COVID-19. Study-level information: Whether acute or convalescent, the COVID-19 samples came from the United States, Italy and Spain. From T cells, B-cell-depleted T cells, or PBMCs came the material, which was cDNA or gDNA.

V shed 1 base and J shed 8 bases, with 6 bases lying between them. This CDR3 has 13 amino acids. The germline V gene has CDR1 SGHTA and CDR2 FQGTGA. Cohort 3 donors counted as recovered after two negative PCRs, clearance, or resolved symptoms. Original handling: By means of reference gene primer amplification, nucleated cell counts were estimated. Assay: immunoSEQ multiplex PCR; the TCRdb copy retains only in-frame clones and omits some. That table furnishes V, J and clone size, whereas the DNA furnished D and trimming. The sample carries about 390,000 clones, 85% to 90% recorded once. The rearrangement uses TRBV7-3 and TRBJ1-6; D call uncertain. The clonotype originates from a woman aged 50 to 60 who had recovered from COVID-19. Sequencing was carried out using PBMCs or T cells enriched from blood (not recorded which). For the CDR3, the DNA is TGTGCCAGCAGCTTAAGTCCTGATTCACCCCTCCACTTT. This sequence encodes CASSLSPDSPLHF. Full variable domain (remainder filled in from reference TRBV7-3 and TRBJ1-6): GAGVSQTPSNKVTEKGKYVELRCDPISGHTALYWYRQSLGQGPEFLIYFQGTGAADDSGLPNDRFFAVRPEGSVSTLKIQRTERGDSAVYLCASSLSPDSPLHFGNGTRLTVT.